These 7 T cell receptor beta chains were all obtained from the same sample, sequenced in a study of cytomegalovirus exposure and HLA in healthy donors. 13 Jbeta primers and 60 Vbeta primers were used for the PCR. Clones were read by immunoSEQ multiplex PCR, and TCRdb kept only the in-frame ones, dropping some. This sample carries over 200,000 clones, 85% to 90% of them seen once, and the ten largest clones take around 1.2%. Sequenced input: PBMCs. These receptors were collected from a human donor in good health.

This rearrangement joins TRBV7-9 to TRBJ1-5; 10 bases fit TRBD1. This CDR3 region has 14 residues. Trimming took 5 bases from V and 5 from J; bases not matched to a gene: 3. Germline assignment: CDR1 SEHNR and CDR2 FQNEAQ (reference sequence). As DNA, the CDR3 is TGTGCCAGCAGCGTCGGGACAGGGGATCAGCCCCAGCATTTT. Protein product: CASSVGTGDQPQHF.

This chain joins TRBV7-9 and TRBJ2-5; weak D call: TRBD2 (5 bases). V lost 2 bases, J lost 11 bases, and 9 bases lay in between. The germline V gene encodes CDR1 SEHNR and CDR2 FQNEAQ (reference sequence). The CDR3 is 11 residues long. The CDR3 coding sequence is TGTGCCAGCAGCTTATCGTGGGAGCAGTACTTC. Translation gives CASSLSWEQYF.

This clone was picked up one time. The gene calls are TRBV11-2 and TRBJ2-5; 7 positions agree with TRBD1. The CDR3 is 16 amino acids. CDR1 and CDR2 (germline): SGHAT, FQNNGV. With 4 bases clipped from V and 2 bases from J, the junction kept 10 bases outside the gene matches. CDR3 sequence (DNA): TGTGCCAGCAGCTACCAACCGGGACAGCTACAAGAGACCCAGTACTTC. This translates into CASSYQPGQLQETQYF.

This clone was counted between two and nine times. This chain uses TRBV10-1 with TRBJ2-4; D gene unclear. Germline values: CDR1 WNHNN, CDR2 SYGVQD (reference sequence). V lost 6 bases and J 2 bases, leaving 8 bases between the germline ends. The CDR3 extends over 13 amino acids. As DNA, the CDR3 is TGCGCCAGCAGACTCCTAACCAAAAACATTCAGTACTTC. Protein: CASRLLTKNIQYF.

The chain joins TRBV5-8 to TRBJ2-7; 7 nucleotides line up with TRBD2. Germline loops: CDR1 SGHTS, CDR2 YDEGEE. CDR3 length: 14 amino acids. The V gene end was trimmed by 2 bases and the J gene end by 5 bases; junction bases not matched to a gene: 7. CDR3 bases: TGTGCCAGCAGCTTATGGGGGAGCGGGAACGAGCAGTACTTC. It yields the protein CASSLWGSGNEQYF.

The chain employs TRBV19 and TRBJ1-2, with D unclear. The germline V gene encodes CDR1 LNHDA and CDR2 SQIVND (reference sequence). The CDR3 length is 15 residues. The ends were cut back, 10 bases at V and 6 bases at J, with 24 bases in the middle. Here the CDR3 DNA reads TGTGCCACCACTGGGGTAAATGCGGGGAACCATGGCTACACCTTC. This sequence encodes CATTGVNAGNHGYTF. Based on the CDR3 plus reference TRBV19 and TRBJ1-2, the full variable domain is DGGITQSPKYLFRKEGQNVTLSCEQNLNHDAMYWYRQDPGQGLRLIYYSQIVNDFQKGDIAEGYSVSREKKESFPLTVTSAQKNPTAFYLCATTGVNAGNHGYTFGSGTRLTVV.

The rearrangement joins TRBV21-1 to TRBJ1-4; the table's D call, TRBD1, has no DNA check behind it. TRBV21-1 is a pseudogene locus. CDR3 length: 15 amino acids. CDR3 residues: CASSRAGAFDEKLFF. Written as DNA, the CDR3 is TGTGCCAGCAGCAGAGCAGGGGCATTTGATGAAAAACTGTTTTTT.